These 28 T cell receptor beta chains share one sample of origin, sequenced in a study of blood T cell repertoires in COVID-19. Assay: immunoSEQ multiplex PCR; the TCRdb copy retains only in-frame clones and omits some. The data hold 200,000 to 250,000 clones, with roughly four fifths observed a single time. The sample was peripheral blood. These receptors all come from a woman in her seventies with acute or convalescent COVID-19.

The chain joins TRBV29-1 to TRBJ1-4, with TRBD1 matching 8 bases. CDR3 size: 12 residues. The V gene's germline CDR1 is SQVTM and CDR2 ANQGSEA. The V gene end was trimmed by 5 bases and the J gene end by 8 bases; junction bases not matched to a gene: 4. The CDR3 nucleotides are TGCAGCGTTCCCGGACAGGGCGAAAAACTGTTTTTT. This codes for CSVPGQGEKLFF.

The genes are TRBV7-9 and TRBJ2-4, with 7 bases aligning to TRBD1. The CDR3 sequence is 14 residues long. Germline V gene lookup returns CDR1 SEHNR and CDR2 FQNEAQ (reference sequence). Trimming at V came to 5 bases and at J to 5 bases, leaving 6 bases not matched to a gene. CDR3 in amino acids: CASSAGTAENIQYF. CDR3 coding DNA: TGTGCCAGCAGCGCAGGGACAGCTGAAAACATTCAGTACTTC.

This clone has just a few counts. V and J are TRBV6-2 or TRBV6-3 and TRBJ2-1; 16 nucleotides match TRBD2. This CDR3 is 16 amino acids long. Germline CDR1 MNHEY, CDR2 SVGEGT. After removal of 6 bases from V and 10 bases from J, the junction contained 9 bases not matched to a gene. CDR3 in DNA: TGTGCCAGCAGCACCGGGACTAGCGGGGGGGCCCGGGAGCAGTTCTTC. It codes for CASSTGTSGGAREQFF.

The genes are TRBV5-6 and TRBJ2-5; TRBD2 aligns across 8 bases. With 4 bases clipped from V and 0 bases from J, the junction kept 2 bases outside the gene matches. The V gene's germline CDR1 is SGHDT and CDR2 YYEEEE. The length of the CDR3 is 14 residues. CDR3 sequence (DNA): TGTGCCAGCAGCAAGGGACTAGACCAAGAGACCCAGTACTTC. This encodes CASSKGLDQETQYF.

A word on this clone: Given a much more abundant clone one base away, this may be a read error. In DNA form, the CDR3 reads TGTGCCAGCGGCGAGGTTGAAGCTTTCTTT. It codes for CASGEVEAFF. This rearrangement joins TRBV6-5 to TRBJ1-1; D remains unclear. V lost 8 bases and J lost 7, with 8 bases in between. Germline lookup yields CDR1 MNHEY and CDR2 SVGAGI. The length of the CDR3 is 10 residues.

A word on this clone: A read error may account for a junction end that differs from germline. The chain carries TRBV6-2 or TRBV6-3 and TRBJ2-7, with D uncertain. Per the germline V gene, CDR1 is MNHEY and CDR2 is SVGEGT. The CDR3 has 13 amino acids. Written as DNA, the CDR3 is TGTGCCAGCAGTTACTCTGGCTCCGACGAGCAGTACTTC. Translation gives CASSYSGSDEQYF.

The J gene is TRBJ2-5, the V gene TRBV7-2, with 11 bases that match TRBD1. The CDR3 has 15 amino acids. From germline, CDR1 is SGHTA and CDR2 FQGNSA. V shed 8 bases, J shed 7 bases, and the junction held 12 bases outside the gene matches. The CDR3 loop is CASARTGGLPGTQYF. The CDR3 DNA reads TGTGCCAGCGCTAGGACAGGGGGCCTCCCAGGGACCCAGTACTTC.

V and J are TRBV2 and TRBJ2-7; 8 bases align to TRBD2. This CDR3 contains 15 residues. Unmatched junction bases numbered 14, after V lost 9 bases and J lost 4 bases. Germline lookup yields CDR1 SNHLY and CDR2 FYNNEI. The CDR3 nucleotides read TGTGCCAGTCGACGGGAGGGAGGTGGGGGATACGAGCAGTACTTC. Residues: CASRREGGGGYEQYF.

The CDR3 nucleotides are TGCGCCAGCAGCCAAGATCCCAGGGGCACAGATACGCAGTATTTT. It translates to CASSQDPRGTDTQYF. The gene calls are TRBV4-1 and TRBJ2-3, with D possibly matching TRBD1 (5 bases). V shed 0 bases and J shed 1 base, with 8 bases lying between them. The CDR3 loop spans 15 amino acids. CDR1 MGHRA and CDR2 YSYEKL come from the germline V gene.

The chain uses TRBV6-2 or TRBV6-3 and TRBJ1-3; D not resolved. The CDR3 is 13 residues long. V lost 6 bases and J 4 bases, leaving 10 bases between the germline ends. Germline-derived CDR1 and CDR2 are MNHEY and SVGEGT. CDR3 protein: CASSQTPGNTIYF. The CDR3 DNA sequence: TGTGCCAGCAGCCAGACACCGGGAAACACCATATATTTT.

This chain links TRBV7-7 with TRBJ1-1; D may be TRBD1 (6 bases). CDR1 is SSHAT and CDR2 is FNYEAQ in the germline V gene (reference sequence). The CDR3 is 15 amino acids. Trimming removed 3 bases at V and 2 bases at J, with 13 bases between. The CDR3 DNA reads TGTGCCAGCAGCTTGAACAGGGACCCTAACACTGAAGCTTTCTTT. Translation gives CASSLNRDPNTEAFF. Full variable domain (rest looked up from reference TRBV7-7 and TRBJ1-1): GAGVSQSPRYKVTKRGQDVTLRCDPISSHATLYWYQQALGQGPEFLTYFNYEAQPDKSGLPSDRFSAERPEGSISTLTIQRTEQRDSAMYRCASSLNRDPNTEAFFGQGTRLTVV.

CDR3 region: CASSLPTGWAHQPQHF. CDR3 bases: TGTGCCAGCAGTTTGCCGACAGGGTGGGCACATCAGCCCCAGCATTTT. The chain combines TRBV28 with TRBJ1-5; 7 nucleotides match TRBD1. Trimming at V came to 3 bases and at J to 5 bases, leaving 10 bases not matched to a gene. Per the germline V gene, CDR1 is MDHEN and CDR2 is SYDVKM. The CDR3 spans 16 residues. The complete variable domain, with remaining parts taken from reference TRBV28 and TRBJ1-5, reads DVKVTQSSRYLVKRTGEKVFLECVQDMDHENMFWYRQDPGLGLRLIYFSYDVKMKEKGDIPEGYSVSREKKERFSLILESASTNQTSMYLCASSLPTGWAHQPQHFGDGTRLSIL.

CDR3 sequence: CAIRGQRSGYTF. The CDR3 DNA follows: TGTGCCATCAGGGGACAGAGGAGCGGCTACACCTTC. The chain combines TRBV10-3 with TRBJ1-2; 7 positions agree with TRBD1. This CDR3 contains 12 residues. In germline, CDR1 is ENHRY, CDR2 SYGVKD. Trimming cost V 6 bases and J 8 bases; bases outside gene matches: 6.

About this clone: At one end the junction does not follow the germline gene, possibly because of a read error. The chain combines TRBV5-4 with TRBJ2-3; 9 nucleotides line up with TRBD2. The CDR3 has 14 amino acids. Germline V gene sequence: CDR1 SGHNT, CDR2 YYREEE (reference sequence). CDR3 sequence: CASSPGTSKDTQYF. CDR3 sequence (DNA): TGTGCCAGCAGCCCCGGGACTAGCAAAGATACGCAGTATTTT.

This sequence joins TRBV5-3 and TRBJ2-1; D is unclear. TRBV5-3 is identified as an open reading frame with a role that is uncertain. The CDR3 loop spans 15 amino acids. Trimming pared 6 bases from V and 2 bases from J, leaving 15 bases between. The CDR3, as DNA: TGTGCCAGAATCTCTCCGAGACTTACCTACAATGAGCAGTTCTTC. Protein: CARISPRLTYNEQFF.

This sequence joins TRBV28 and TRBJ2-2; D is perhaps TRBD2 (5 bases). Germline CDR1 and CDR2: MDHEN and SYDVKM. With 5 bases removed from V and 4 bases from J, the gap between germline ends came to 14 bases. This CDR3 is built from 15 residues. The CDR3 reads CASSDMTRGTGELFF. The CDR3 nucleotides read TGTGCCAGCAGTGATATGACACGGGGCACCGGGGAGCTGTTTTTT.

This chain uses TRBV10-1 with TRBJ1-2; 12 nucleotides match TRBD1. J was trimmed by 5 bases and V by 6 bases; bases with no gene match: 13. Germline V gene lookup returns CDR1 WNHNN and CDR2 SYGVQD (reference sequence). The CDR3 length is 17 residues. This CDR3 is CASRTGTGGDRRYGYTF. CDR3 DNA: TGCGCCAGCAGGACCGGGACAGGGGGCGATAGGAGATATGGCTACACCTTC.

This chain links TRBV13 with TRBJ1-1; 8 bases match TRBD1. V trimming: 5 bases; J trimming: 0 bases; junction bases outside the gene matches: 5. Germline V gene data show CDR1 as PRHDT and CDR2 as FYEKMQ (reference sequence). There are 15 residues in the CDR3. The chain's CDR3 is CASSTNRGMNTEAFF. CDR3 coding DNA: TGTGCCAGCAGCACAAACAGGGGGATGAACACTGAAGCTTTCTTT.

The chain couples TRBV29-1 to TRBJ2-3; TRBD1 might be the D (6 bases). V gave up 5 bases and J gave up 2 bases, with 14 bases separating them. Germline CDR1 SQVTM, CDR2 ANQGSEA. This CDR3 is 14 amino acids long. The CDR3 loop is CSVPRTENTDTQYF. The DNA for the CDR3 is TGCAGCGTTCCTCGGACAGAGAACACAGATACGCAGTATTTT.

The genes are TRBV7-7 and TRBJ2-1, with 7 bases lining up with TRBD1. Trimming cost V 0 bases and J 6 bases; bases outside gene matches: 5. In germline, CDR1 is SSHAT, CDR2 FNYEAQ (reference sequence). There are 15 residues in the CDR3. The CDR3 DNA follows: TGTGCCAGCAGCTTAGCCGGGACAGCCCTCAATGAGCAGTTCTTC. This codes for CASSLAGTALNEQFF.

The gene calls are TRBV18 and TRBJ2-6, with 9 bases identical to TRBD1. Germline CDR1 reads KGHSH; CDR2 reads LQKENI. This CDR3 contains 18 residues. Trimming at V came to 6 bases and at J to 1 base, leaving 10 bases not matched to a gene. The CDR3: CASSSGRDRVSGANVLTF. DNA of the CDR3: TGTGCCAGCTCGTCAGGGCGGGACAGGGTATCTGGGGCCAACGTCCTGACTTTC.

The genes are TRBV29-1 and TRBJ1-5; TRBD1 matches at 7 bases. Trimming removed 5 bases from V and 2 bases from J; junction bases left unmatched: 6. The germline V gene has CDR1 SQVTM and CDR2 ANQGSEA. This CDR3 contains 14 residues. The CDR3 DNA sequence: TGCAGCGTTTTGACAACAGGGGGCAATCAGCCCCAGCATTTT. Encoded protein: CSVLTTGGNQPQHF.

This chain joins TRBV3-1 (or the pseudogene TRBV3-2) and TRBJ1-5, with 7 positions matching TRBD1. V was clipped by 1 base and J by 6 bases; unmatched bases: 3. Germline lookup yields CDR1 LGHDT and CDR2 YNNKEL (reference sequence). The CDR3 spans 14 residues. The DNA for the CDR3 is TGTGCCAGCAGCCAAGCCACAGGGGTTCAGCCCCAGCATTTT. Protein: CASSQATGVQPQHF.

The chain joins TRBV5-4 to TRBJ1-1, with unresolved D. V was pared by 4 bases and J by 0 bases, with 16 bases between. The CDR3 is 16 amino acids. Germline loops: CDR1 SGHNT, CDR2 YYREEE (reference sequence). Here the CDR3 DNA reads TGTGCCAGCAGCGAAGCCGGGGTGATCATGAACACTGAAGCTTTCTTT. Its protein product is CASSEAGVIMNTEAFF.

The V gene is TRBV27, the J gene TRBJ1-3, with TRBD1 identical over 7 bases. Per the germline V gene, CDR1 is MNHEY and CDR2 is SMNVEV (reference sequence). The CDR3 has 14 residues. The ends lost 4 bases at V and 4 bases at J; junction bases unmatched: 4. CDR3 sequence: CASSSWTGGNTIYF. The CDR3 nucleotides are TGTGCCAGCAGTTCCTGGACAGGAGGAAACACCATATATTTT.

The sample holds a few counts of this clone. The chain combines TRBV19 with TRBJ1-5, with D perhaps matching TRBD1 (6 bases). Germline lookup yields CDR1 LNHDA and CDR2 SQIVND (reference sequence). This CDR3 is 16 amino acids long. V was clipped by 7 bases and J by 7 bases, with 23 bases between them. The CDR3, as DNA: TGTGCCAGTACTATGTCCAGGGGTTTGTGGGGGCAGCCCCAGCATTTT. Its translation: CASTMSRGLWGQPQHF.

The sample holds a few counts of this clone. This rearrangement joins TRBV7-2 to TRBJ1-5, with a weak D call TRBD1 (5 bases). This CDR3 region has 12 residues. Germline CDR1 SGHTA, CDR2 FQGNSA. V dropped 1 base and J dropped 13 bases, with 11 bases sitting between them. For the CDR3, the DNA is TGTGCCAGCAGCTTAGATACGGGGGAGCAGCATTTT. Its protein is CASSLDTGEQHF.

This chain uses TRBV11-2 with TRBJ2-2, with unresolved D. V was trimmed by 1 base and J by 5 bases, leaving 8 bases between them. CDR1 SGHAT and CDR2 FQNNGV come from the germline V gene. The CDR3 runs 14 residues. The DNA of the CDR3 is TGTGCCAGCAGCTTAGGTATCGGGACCGGGGAGCTGTTTTTT. Its protein product is CASSLGIGTGELFF.